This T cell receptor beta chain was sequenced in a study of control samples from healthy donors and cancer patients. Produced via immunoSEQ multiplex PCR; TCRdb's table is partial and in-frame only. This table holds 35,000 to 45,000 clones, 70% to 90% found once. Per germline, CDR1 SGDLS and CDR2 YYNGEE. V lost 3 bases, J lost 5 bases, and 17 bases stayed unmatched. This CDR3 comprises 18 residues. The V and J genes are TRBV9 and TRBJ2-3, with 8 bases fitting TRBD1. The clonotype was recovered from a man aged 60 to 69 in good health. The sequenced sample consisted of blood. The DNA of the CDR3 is TGTGCCAGCAGCGGACGACCTCCTGGACAGGGAAAGAGAGATACGCAGTATTTT. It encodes CASSGRPPGQGKRDTQYF.